Below are 17 T cell receptor beta chains sequenced from a single sample in a study of blood T cell repertoires in COVID-19. Profiling relied on immunoSEQ multiplex PCR, and the TCRdb table lists in-frame clones only, not all of them. The sample records fewer than 200,000 clones, roughly 83% being singletons. Sequenced sample: peripheral blood. The source is a human donor in a cohort sampled during active COVID-19.

The chain carries TRBV7-8 and TRBJ2-7, with 7 positions matching TRBD1. This CDR3 comprises 14 residues. In germline, CDR1 is SGHVS, CDR2 FQNEAQ. V trimming: 4 bases; J trimming: 3 bases; junction bases outside the gene matches: 6. CDR3 coding DNA: TGTGCCAGCAGCTCACAGGGGTTTGGCTACGAGCAGTACTTC. Translated, it gives CASSSQGFGYEQYF.

The chain recombines TRBV3-1 (or the pseudogene TRBV3-2) with TRBJ2-4, with D perhaps matching TRBD1 (6 bases). Trimming removed 4 bases at V and 1 base at J, with 8 bases between. Germline V CDR1 and CDR2: LGHDT, YNNKEL (reference sequence). This CDR3 has 14 residues. In nucleotides, the CDR3 is TGTGCCAGCAGCCCGCAGGGGGCCAAAAACATTCAGTACTTC. Its translation: CASSPQGAKNIQYF.

This clone has just one count. V is TRBV7-8 and J is TRBJ2-7; TRBD1 matches 9 bases. This CDR3 comprises 14 residues. V shed 4 bases and J 2 bases; nucleotides not matched to a gene: 3. Germline values: CDR1 SGHVS, CDR2 FQNEAQ. The CDR3 is CASSYGQGPYEQYF. CDR3 bases: TGTGCCAGCAGCTACGGACAGGGGCCCTACGAGCAGTACTTC. The full variable domain, in which reference TRBV7-8 and TRBJ2-7 provide the parts outside the CDR3, is GAGVSQSPRYKVAKRGQDVALRCDPISGHVSLFWYQQALGQGPEFLTYFQNEAQLDKSGLPSDRFFAERPEGSVSTLKIQRTQQEDSAVYLCASSYGQGPYEQYFGPGTRLTVT.

The chain joins TRBV7-9 to TRBJ2-7; 7 bases are a match to TRBD2. Germline-derived CDR1 and CDR2 are SEHNR and FQNEAQ (reference sequence). The trim removed 0 bases at V and 2 bases at J, leaving 13 bases unmatched. This CDR3 is built from 18 residues. In DNA, the CDR3 is TGTGCCAGCAGCTTAGCAACTTGGAGCGGGGCACTCCCCTACGAGCAGTACTTC. It codes for CASSLATWSGALPYEQYF.

The chain uses TRBV25-1 and TRBJ1-6, with D perhaps matching TRBD1 (6 bases). This CDR3 has 16 residues. From germline, CDR1 is MGHDK and CDR2 SYGVNS. Trimming removed 3 bases at V and 1 base at J, with 10 bases between. The CDR3 region is CASSDFRGSYNSPLHF. The CDR3 nucleotides are TGTGCCAGCAGTGACTTCAGGGGATCCTATAATTCACCCCTCCACTTT.

The V and J genes are TRBV24-1 and TRBJ1-2, with 10 bases matching TRBD1. Germline CDR1 and CDR2: KGHDR and SFDVKD. V lost 8 bases and J lost 8; bases outside the gene matches: 7. CDR3 length equals 13 residues. CDR3 coding DNA: TGTGCCACCAACCCCGGGACAGGGGACGGCTACACCTTC. It translates to CATNPGTGDGYTF.

V usage is TRBV27 and J usage is TRBJ1-1; unclear D gene. V shed 2 bases and J shed 1 base, with 5 bases lying between them. CDR3 length: 13 residues. Germline V gene sequence: CDR1 MNHEY, CDR2 SMNVEV (reference sequence). The CDR3 loop is CASSLAGNTEAFF. In nucleotides, the CDR3 is TGTGCCAGCAGTTTAGCGGGGAACACTGAAGCTTTCTTT.

V is TRBV4-1 and J is TRBJ2-1, with 11 bases matching TRBD2. V lost 1 base to trimming and J lost 7 bases; unmatched junction nucleotides: 9. This CDR3 has 17 amino acids. CDR1 and CDR2 from the germline V gene are MGHRA and YSYEKL. Written as DNA, the CDR3 is TGCGCCAGCAGCCAAGCGGCCATAGCGGGAGGGGGGAATGAGCAGTTCTTC. This sequence encodes CASSQAAIAGGGNEQFF.

The chain combines TRBV7-3 with TRBJ2-7; perhaps TRBD2 as D (6 bases). V lost 1 base, J lost 1 base, and 14 bases lay in between. Germline V gene lookup returns CDR1 SGHTA and CDR2 FQGTGA. There are 16 residues in the CDR3. The CDR3 region has the DNA TGTGCCAGCAGCTTAAAACTCGCGGGATTATCCTACGAGCAGTACTTC. Protein: CASSLKLAGLSYEQYF.

This chain joins TRBV6-5 and TRBJ1-1; 12 bases match TRBD1. J gave up 8 bases and V 6 bases, and 10 bases lay outside the gene matches. In germline, CDR1 is MNHEY, CDR2 SVGAGI. The CDR3 sequence is 15 residues long. CDR3 region: CASRSAGTGGDEAFF. The CDR3 nucleotides read TGTGCCAGCAGGTCCGCCGGGACAGGGGGCGACGAAGCTTTCTTT.

V gene TRBV11-1 combines with J gene TRBJ2-3, with 10 bases fitting TRBD2. Germline V lookup: CDR1 SGHAT, CDR2 FQDESV (reference sequence). The ends lost 5 bases at V and 2 bases at J; junction bases unmatched: 4. This CDR3 has 15 residues. CDR3 protein: CASSPLAGFTDTQYF. DNA of the CDR3: TGTGCCAGCAGCCCACTAGCGGGGTTCACAGATACGCAGTATTTT.

This chain joins TRBV18 and TRBJ1-2; 10 positions match TRBD1. Per the germline V gene, CDR1 is KGHSH and CDR2 is LQKENI. V lost 0 bases to trimming and J lost 4 bases; unmatched junction nucleotides: 5. This CDR3 spans 16 amino acids. CDR3 amino acids: CASSPPTGGNGYGYTF. In nucleotides, the CDR3 is TGTGCCAGCTCACCACCGACAGGGGGCAATGGCTATGGCTACACCTTC.

The V gene is TRBV13, the J gene TRBJ1-1; weak D call: TRBD1 (6 bases). There are 12 residues in the CDR3. With 5 bases removed from V and 3 bases from J, the gap between germline ends came to 7 bases. Germline V gene sequence: CDR1 PRHDT, CDR2 FYEKMQ (reference sequence). The CDR3 DNA is TGTGCCAGCAGCCCAGGGGACACTGAAGCTTTCTTT. This codes for CASSPGDTEAFF.

This rearrangement joins TRBV27 to TRBJ2-6; the D gene is possibly TRBD2 (5 bases). This CDR3 has 16 amino acids. V lost 7 bases and J lost 1, with 14 bases in between. Germline V lookup: CDR1 MNHEY, CDR2 SMNVEV (reference sequence). CDR3 sequence reads: CASTEGWSSGANVLTF. The CDR3 nucleotides read TGTGCCAGCACTGAGGGTTGGAGTTCTGGGGCCAACGTCCTGACTTTC.

The chain employs TRBV6-1 and TRBJ1-6; 8 nucleotides line up with TRBD1. Per germline, CDR1 MNHNS and CDR2 SASEGT. The V segment lost 3 bases and the J segment 10 bases; nucleotides outside the gene matches: 5. The CDR3 extends over 14 amino acids. Here the CDR3 reads CASSDGDRRSPLHF. The CDR3, as DNA: TGTGCCAGCAGTGACGGGGACAGGAGGTCACCCCTCCACTTT.

This clone was counted only a few times. The V and J genes are TRBV3-1 (or the pseudogene TRBV3-2) and TRBJ2-7, with unresolved D. V lost 1 base and J lost 0, with 10 bases in between. CDR3 size: 15 residues. CDR1 LGHDT and CDR2 YNNKEL come from the germline V gene (reference sequence). The CDR3 region is CASSQGDLSSYEQYF. The CDR3 DNA sequence: TGTGCCAGCAGCCAAGGAGACTTAAGCTCCTACGAGCAGTACTTC.

The chain combines TRBV11-2 with TRBJ2-4; D gene unclear. With 8 bases removed from V and 6 bases from J, the gap between germline ends came to 23 bases. CDR1 and CDR2 from the germline V gene are SGHAT and FQNNGV. The CDR3 contains 16 residues. The CDR3, as DNA: TGTGCCAGCTCCTCCCTGACCCTCGGGTTGGGAAACATTCAGTACTTC. It codes for CASSSLTLGLGNIQYF.